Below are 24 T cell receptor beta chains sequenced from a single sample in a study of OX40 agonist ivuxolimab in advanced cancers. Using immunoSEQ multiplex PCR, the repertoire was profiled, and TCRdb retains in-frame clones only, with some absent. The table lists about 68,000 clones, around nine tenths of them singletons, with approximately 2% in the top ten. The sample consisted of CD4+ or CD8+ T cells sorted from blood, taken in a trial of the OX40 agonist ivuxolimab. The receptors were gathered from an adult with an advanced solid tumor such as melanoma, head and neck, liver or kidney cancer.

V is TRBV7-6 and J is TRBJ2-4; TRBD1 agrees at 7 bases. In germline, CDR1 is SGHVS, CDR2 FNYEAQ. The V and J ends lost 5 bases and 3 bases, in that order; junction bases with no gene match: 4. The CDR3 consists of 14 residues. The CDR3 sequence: CASSPQGYKNIQYF. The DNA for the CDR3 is TGTGCCAGCAGCCCACAGGGGTACAAAAACATTCAGTACTTC.

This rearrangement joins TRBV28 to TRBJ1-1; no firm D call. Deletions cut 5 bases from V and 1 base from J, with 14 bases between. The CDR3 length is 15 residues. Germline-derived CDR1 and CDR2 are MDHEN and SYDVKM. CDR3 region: CASSGVAVKNTEAFF. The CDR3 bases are TGTGCCAGCAGTGGGGTGGCAGTGAAGAACACTGAAGCTTTCTTT.

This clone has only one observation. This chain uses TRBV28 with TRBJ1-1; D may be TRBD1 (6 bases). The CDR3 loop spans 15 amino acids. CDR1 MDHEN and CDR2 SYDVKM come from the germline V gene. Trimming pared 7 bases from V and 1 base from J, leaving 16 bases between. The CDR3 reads CASNLKGGPNTEAFF. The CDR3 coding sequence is TGTGCCAGCAACCTTAAGGGGGGACCGAACACTGAAGCTTTCTTT.

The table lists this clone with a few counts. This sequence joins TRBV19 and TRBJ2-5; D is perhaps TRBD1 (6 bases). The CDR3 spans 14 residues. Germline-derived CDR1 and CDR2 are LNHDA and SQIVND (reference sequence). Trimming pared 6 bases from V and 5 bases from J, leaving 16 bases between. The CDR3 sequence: CASSRDTARETQYF. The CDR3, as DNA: TGTGCCAGTAGCCGGGACACCGCCAGGGAGACCCAGTACTTC. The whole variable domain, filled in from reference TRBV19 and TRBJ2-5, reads DGGITQSPKYLFRKEGQNVTLSCEQNLNHDAMYWYRQDPGQGLRLIYYSQIVNDFQKGDIAEGYSVSREKKESFPLTVTSAQKNPTAFYLCASSRDTARETQYFGPGTRLLVL.

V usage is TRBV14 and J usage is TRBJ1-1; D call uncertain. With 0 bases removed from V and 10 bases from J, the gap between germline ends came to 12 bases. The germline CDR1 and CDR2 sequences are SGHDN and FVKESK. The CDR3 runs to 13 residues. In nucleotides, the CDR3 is TGTGCCAGCAGCCAAGATTTGCAGGCTTCAGCTTTCTTT. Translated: CASSQDLQASAFF.

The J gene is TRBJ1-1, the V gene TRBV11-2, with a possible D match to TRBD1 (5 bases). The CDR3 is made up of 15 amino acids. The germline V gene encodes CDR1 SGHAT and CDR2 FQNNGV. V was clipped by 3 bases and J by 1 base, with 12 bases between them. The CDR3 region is CASSFRETWNTEAFF. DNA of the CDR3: TGTGCCAGCAGCTTCAGGGAGACCTGGAACACTGAAGCTTTCTTT.

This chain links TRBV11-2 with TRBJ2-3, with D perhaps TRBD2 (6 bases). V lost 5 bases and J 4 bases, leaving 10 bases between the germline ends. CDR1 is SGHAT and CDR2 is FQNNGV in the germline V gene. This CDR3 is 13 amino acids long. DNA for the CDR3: TGTGCCAGCAGCCCATGGGGGGCAGATACGCAGTATTTT. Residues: CASSPWGADTQYF.

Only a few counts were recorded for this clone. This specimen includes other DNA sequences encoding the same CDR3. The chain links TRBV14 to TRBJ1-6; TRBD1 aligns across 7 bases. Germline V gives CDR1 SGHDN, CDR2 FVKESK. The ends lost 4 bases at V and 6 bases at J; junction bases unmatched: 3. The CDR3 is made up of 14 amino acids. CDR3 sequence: CASSLGQRNSPLHF. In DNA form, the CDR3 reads TGTGCCAGCAGCCTGGGACAGCGTAATTCACCCCTCCACTTT.

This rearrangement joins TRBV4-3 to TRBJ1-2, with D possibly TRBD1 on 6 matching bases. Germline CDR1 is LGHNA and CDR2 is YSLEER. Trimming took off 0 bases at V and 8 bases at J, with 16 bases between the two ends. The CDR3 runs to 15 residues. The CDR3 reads CASSQDRQGHLGYTF. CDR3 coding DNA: TGCGCCAGCAGCCAAGATAGGCAGGGGCATCTAGGCTACACCTTC.

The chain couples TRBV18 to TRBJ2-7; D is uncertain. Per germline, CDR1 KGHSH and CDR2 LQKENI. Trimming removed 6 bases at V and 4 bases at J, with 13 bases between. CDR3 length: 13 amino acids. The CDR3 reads CASSKVVRYEQYF. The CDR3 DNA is TGTGCCAGCTCTAAGGTTGTAAGGTACGAGCAGTACTTC.

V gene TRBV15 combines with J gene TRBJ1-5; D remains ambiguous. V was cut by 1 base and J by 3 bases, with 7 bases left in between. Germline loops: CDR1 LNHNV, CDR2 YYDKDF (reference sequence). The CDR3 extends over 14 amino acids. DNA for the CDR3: TGTGCCACCAGCAGAGGCGTGATCAATCAGCCCCAGCATTTT. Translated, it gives CATSRGVINQPQHF.

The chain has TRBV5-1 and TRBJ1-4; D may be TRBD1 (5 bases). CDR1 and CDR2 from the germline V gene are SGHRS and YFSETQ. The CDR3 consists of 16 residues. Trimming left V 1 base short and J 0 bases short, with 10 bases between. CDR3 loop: CASSLLQGATNEKLFF. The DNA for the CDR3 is TGCGCCAGCAGCTTGCTGCAGGGAGCAACTAATGAAAAACTGTTTTTT. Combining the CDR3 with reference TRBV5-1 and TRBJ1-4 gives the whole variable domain KAGVTQTPRYLIKTRGQQVTLSCSPISGHRSVSWYQQTPGQGLQFLFEYFSETQRNKGNFPGRFSGRQFSNSRSEMNVSTLELGDSALYLCASSLLQGATNEKLFFGSGTQLSVL.

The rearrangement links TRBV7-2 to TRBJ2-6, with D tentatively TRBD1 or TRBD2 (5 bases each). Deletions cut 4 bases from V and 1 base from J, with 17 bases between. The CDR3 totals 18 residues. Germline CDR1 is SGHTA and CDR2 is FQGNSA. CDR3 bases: TGTGCCAGCAGCTCCCGGGGCTCTAGAGGTTCTGGGGCCAACGTCCTGACTTTC. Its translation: CASSSRGSRGSGANVLTF.

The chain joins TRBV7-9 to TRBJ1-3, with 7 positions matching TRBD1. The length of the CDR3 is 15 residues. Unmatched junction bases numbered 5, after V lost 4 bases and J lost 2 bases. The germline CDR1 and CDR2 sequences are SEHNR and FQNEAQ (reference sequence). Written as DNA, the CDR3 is TGTGCCAGCAGCTCCAGGGGGATGCCTGGAAACACCATATATTTT. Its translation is CASSSRGMPGNTIYF. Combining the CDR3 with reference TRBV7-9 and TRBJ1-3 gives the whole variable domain DTGVSQNPRHKITKRGQNVTFRCDPISEHNRLYWYRQTLGQGPEFLTYFQNEAQLEKSRLLSDRFSAERPKGSFSTLEIQRTEQGDSAMYLCASSSRGMPGNTIYFGEGSWLTVV.

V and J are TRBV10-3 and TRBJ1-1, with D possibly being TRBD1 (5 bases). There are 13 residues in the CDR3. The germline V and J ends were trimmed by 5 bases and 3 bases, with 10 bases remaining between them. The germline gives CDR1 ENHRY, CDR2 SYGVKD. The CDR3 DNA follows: TGTGCCATCAGTAGACAGATAGACACTGAAGCTTTCTTT. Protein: CAISRQIDTEAFF.

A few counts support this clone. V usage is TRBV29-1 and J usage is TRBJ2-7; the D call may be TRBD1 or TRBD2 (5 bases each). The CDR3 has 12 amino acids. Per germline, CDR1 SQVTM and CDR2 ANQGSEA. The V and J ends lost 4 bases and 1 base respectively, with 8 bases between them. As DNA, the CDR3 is TGCAGCGTTGGGGACGGATCCTACGAGCAGTACTTC. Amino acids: CSVGDGSYEQYF.

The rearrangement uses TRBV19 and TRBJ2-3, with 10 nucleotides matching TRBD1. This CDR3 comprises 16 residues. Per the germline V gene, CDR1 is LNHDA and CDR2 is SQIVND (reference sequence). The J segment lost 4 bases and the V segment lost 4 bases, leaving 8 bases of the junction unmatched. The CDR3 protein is CASSSRDRGSPDTQYF. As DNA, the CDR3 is TGTGCCAGTAGTAGCAGGGACAGGGGTTCTCCAGATACGCAGTATTTT.

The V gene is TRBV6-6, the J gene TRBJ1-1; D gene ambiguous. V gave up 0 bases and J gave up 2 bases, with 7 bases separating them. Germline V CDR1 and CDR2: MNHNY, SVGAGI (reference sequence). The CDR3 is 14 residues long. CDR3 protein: CASSYSSSNTEAFF. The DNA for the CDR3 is TGTGCCAGCAGTTACTCGAGCTCTAACACTGAAGCTTTCTTT.

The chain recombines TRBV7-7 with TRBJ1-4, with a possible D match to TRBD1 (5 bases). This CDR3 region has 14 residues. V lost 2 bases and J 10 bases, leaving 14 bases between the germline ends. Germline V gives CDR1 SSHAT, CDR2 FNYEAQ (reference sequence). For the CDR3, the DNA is TGTGCCAGCAGCTTATTCAGGGTAATTGGAAAACTGTTTTTT. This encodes CASSLFRVIGKLFF.

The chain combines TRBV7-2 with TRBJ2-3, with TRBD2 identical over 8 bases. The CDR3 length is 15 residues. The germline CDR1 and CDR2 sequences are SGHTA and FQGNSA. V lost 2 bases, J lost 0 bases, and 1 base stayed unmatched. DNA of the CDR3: TGTGCCAGCAGCTTACGACTAGCGAGCACAGATACGCAGTATTTT. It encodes CASSLRLASTDTQYF.

CDR3 sequence (DNA): TGTGCCAGCAGCTACGGGGTCTCTGGAAACACCATATATTTT. Amino acid sequence: CASSYGVSGNTIYF. The J gene is TRBJ1-3, the V gene TRBV5-4; D unresolved. V gave up 3 bases and J gave up 0 bases, with 7 bases separating them. The V gene's germline CDR1 is SGHNT and CDR2 YYREEE (reference sequence). The CDR3 consists of 14 residues.

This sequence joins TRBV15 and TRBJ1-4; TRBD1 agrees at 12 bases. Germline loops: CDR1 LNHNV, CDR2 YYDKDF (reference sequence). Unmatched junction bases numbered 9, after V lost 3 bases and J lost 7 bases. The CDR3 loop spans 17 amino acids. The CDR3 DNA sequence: TGTGCCACCAGCAGTTTGGGGACAGGGGGCAAAAGTGAAAAACTGTTTTTT. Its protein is CATSSLGTGGKSEKLFF. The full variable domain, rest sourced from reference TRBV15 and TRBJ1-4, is DAMVIQNPRYQVTQFGKPVTLSCSQTLNHNVMYWYQQKSSQAPKLLFHYYDKDFNNEADTPDNFQSRRPNTSFCFLDIRSPGLGDTAMYLCATSSLGTGGKSEKLFFGSGTQLSVL.

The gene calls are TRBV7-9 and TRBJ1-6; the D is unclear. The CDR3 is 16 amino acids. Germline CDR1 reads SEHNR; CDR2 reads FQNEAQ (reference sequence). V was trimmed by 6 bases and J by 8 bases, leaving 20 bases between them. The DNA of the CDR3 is TGTGCCAGCAGTCATACGACGGCTGCTGGGGATTCACCCCTCCACTTT. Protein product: CASSHTTAAGDSPLHF.

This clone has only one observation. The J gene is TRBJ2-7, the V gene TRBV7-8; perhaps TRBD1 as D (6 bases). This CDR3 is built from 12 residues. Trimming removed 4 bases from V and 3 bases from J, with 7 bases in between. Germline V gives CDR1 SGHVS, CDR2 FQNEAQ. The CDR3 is CASSSQGYEQYF. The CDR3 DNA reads TGTGCCAGCAGCTCACAGGGCTACGAGCAGTACTTC.